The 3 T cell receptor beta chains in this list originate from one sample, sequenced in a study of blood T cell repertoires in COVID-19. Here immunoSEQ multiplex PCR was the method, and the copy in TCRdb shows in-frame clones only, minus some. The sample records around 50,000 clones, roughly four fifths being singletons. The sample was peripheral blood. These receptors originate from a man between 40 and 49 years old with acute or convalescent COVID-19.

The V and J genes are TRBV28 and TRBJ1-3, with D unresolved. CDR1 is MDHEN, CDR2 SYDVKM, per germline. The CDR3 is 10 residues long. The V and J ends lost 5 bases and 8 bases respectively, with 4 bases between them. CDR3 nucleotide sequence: TGTGCCAGCAGTAGAGACACCATATATTTT. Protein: CASSRDTIYF.

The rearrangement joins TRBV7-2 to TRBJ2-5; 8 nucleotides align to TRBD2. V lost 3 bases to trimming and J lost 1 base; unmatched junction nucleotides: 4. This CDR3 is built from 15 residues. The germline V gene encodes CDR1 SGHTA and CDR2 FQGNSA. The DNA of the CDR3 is TGTGCCAGCAGCTTTGTGACTAGCGCCCAAGAGACCCAGTACTTC. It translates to CASSFVTSAQETQYF.

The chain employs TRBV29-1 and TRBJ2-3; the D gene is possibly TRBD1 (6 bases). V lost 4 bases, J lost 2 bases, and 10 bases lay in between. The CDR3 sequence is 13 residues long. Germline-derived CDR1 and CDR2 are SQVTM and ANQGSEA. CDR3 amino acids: CSVVGQFTDTQYF. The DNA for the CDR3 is TGCAGCGTTGTTGGACAGTTCACAGATACGCAGTATTTT.